This T cell receptor beta chain was found in a study of identical twins. MiXCR, run by TCRdb on the 5' RACE reads, gives a single entry per CDR3 protein. The sample lists 500,000 to 600,000 distinct CDR3 sequences, 20% to 25% occurring once. This clonotype was observed at least ten times. The J segment lost 3 bases and the V segment lost 8 bases, leaving 4 bases of the junction unmatched. This CDR3 is 13 amino acids long. The data also belong to a second study, concerning T cells expressing NK-cell markers. That source adds: Sorted CD3+CD56+NKG2C+, CD3+CD56+NKG2C- and CD3+CD56-NKG2C+ T cells provided the TCR beta repertoires. NKG2C+ dominant clonotypes from more than 5 donors made up roughly 1.0-7.5% of CD8+ T cells.

The V and J genes are TRBV12-3 or TRBV12-4 and TRBJ1-1, with TRBD1 matching over 9 bases. This clonotype originated in a young woman in good health. The sequenced sample was CD4+ T cells sorted from blood. The CDR3 region is CASRRQGDTEAFF. The CDR3 DNA reads TGTGCCAGCCGGCGACAGGGGGACACTGAAGCTTTCTTT.